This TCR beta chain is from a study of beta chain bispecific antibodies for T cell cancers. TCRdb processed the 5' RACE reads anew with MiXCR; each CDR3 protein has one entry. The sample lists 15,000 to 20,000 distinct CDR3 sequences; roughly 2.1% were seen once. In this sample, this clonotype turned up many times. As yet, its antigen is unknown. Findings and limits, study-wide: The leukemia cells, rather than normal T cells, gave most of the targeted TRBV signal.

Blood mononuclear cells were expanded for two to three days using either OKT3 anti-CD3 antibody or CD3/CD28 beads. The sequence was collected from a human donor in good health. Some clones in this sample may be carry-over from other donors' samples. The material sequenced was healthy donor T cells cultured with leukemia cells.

The CDR3 protein is CASSLKGNTEAFF. The CDR3 DNA follows: TGCGCCAGCAGCTTGAAGGGGAACACTGAAGCTTTCTTT. This sequence joins TRBV5-1 and TRBJ1-1; D not certain. V gave up 1 base and J gave up 1 base, with 5 bases separating them. The CDR3 is 13 amino acids. Per the germline V gene, CDR1 is SGHRS and CDR2 is YFSETQ. Using reference TRBV5-1 and TRBJ1-1 for the parts outside the CDR3, the full variable domain is KAGVTQTPRYLIKTRGQQVTLSCSPISGHRSVSWYQQTPGQGLQFLFEYFSETQRNKGNFPGRFSGRQFSNSRSEMNVSTLELGDSALYLCASSLKGNTEAFFGQGTRLTVV.